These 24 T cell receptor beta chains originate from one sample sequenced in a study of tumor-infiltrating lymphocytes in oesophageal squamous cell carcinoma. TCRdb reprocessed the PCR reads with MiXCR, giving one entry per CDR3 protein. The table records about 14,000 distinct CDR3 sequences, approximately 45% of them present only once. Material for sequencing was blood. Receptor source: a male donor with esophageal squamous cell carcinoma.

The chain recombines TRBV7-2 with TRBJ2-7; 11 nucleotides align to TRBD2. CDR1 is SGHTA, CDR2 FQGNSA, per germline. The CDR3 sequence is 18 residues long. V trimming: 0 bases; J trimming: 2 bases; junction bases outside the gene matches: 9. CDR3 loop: CASSLAGGTSGRTYEQYF. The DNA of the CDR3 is TGTGCCAGCAGCTTAGCGGGGGGCACTAGCGGGAGAACCTACGAGCAGTACTTC.

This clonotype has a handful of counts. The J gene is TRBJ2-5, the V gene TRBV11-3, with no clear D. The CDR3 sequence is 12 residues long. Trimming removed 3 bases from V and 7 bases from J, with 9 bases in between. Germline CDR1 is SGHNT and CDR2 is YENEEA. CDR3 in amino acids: CASSFDGGTQYF. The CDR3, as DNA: TGTGCCAGCAGCTTCGACGGCGGGACCCAGTACTTC. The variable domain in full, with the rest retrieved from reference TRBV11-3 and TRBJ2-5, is EAGVVQSPRYKIIEKKQPVAFWCNPISGHNTLYWYLQNLGQGPELLIRYENEEAVDDSQLPKDRFSAERLKGVDSTLKIQPAELGDSAVYLCASSFDGGTQYFGPGTRLLVL.

CDR3: CASSRYVGSNQPQHF. CDR3 nucleotides: TGTGCCAGCAGTAGGTATGTCGGGAGCAATCAGCCCCAGCATTTT. The chain has TRBV6-1 and TRBJ1-5; no reliable D call. Deletions cut 5 bases from V and 1 base from J, with 12 bases between. The length of the CDR3 is 15 residues. From germline, CDR1 is MNHNS and CDR2 SASEGT.

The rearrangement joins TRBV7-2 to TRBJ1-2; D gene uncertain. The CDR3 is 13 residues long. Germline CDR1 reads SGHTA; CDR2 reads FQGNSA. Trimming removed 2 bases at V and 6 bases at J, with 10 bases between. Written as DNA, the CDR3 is TGTGCCAGCAGCTTAAGGCAGTTTAATGGCTACACCTTC. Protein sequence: CASSLRQFNGYTF. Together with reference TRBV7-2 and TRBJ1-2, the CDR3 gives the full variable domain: GAGVSQSPSNKVTEKGKDVELRCDPISGHTALYWYRQSLGQGLEFLIYFQGNSAPDKSGLPSDRFSAERTGGSVSTLTIQRTQQEDSAVYLCASSLRQFNGYTFGSGTRLTVV.

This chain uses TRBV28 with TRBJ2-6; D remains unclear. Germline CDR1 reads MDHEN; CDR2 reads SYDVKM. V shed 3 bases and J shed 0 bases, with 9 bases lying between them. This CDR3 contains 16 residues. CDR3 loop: CASSFRLISGANVLTF. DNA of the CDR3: TGTGCCAGCAGTTTCAGGCTTATCTCTGGGGCCAACGTCCTGACTTTC.

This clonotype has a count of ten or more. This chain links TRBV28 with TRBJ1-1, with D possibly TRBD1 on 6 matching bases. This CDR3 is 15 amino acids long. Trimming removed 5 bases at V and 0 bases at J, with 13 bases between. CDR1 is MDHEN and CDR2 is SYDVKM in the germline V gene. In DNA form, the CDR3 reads TGTGCCAGCAGTGTCAGGGGACCGGTGAACACTGAAGCTTTCTTT. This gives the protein CASSVRGPVNTEAFF.

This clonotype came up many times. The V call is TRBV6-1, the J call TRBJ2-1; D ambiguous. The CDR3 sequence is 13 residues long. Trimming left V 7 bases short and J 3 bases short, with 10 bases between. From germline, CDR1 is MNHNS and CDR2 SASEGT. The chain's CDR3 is CASNIGFYNEQFF. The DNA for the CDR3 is TGTGCCAGCAACATCGGCTTCTACAATGAGCAGTTCTTC.

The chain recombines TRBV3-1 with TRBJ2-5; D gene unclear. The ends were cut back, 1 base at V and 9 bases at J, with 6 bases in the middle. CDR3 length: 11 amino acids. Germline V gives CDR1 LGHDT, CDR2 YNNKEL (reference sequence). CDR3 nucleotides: TGTGCCAGCAGCCAAGCCGGAGCCCAGTACTTC. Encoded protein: CASSQAGAQYF.

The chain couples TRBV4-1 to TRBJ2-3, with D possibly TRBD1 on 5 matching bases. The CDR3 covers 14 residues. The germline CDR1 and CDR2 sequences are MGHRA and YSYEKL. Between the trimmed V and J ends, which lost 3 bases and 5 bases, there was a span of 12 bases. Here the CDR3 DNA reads TGCGCCAGCAGCCACCAGGGTCTGGAAGATACGCAGTATTTT. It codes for CASSHQGLEDTQYF.

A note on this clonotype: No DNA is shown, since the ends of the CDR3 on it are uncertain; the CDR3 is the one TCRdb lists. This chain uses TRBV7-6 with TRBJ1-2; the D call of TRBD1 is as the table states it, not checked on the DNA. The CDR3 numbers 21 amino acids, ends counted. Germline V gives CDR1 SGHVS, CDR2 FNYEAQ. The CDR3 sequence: CASSPLNEQFFGPGTLGIQYF.

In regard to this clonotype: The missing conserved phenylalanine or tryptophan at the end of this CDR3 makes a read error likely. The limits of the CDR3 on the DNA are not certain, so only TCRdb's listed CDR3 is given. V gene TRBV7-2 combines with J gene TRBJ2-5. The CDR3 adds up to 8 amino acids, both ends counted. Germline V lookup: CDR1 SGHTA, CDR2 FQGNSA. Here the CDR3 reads CASSFFLL.

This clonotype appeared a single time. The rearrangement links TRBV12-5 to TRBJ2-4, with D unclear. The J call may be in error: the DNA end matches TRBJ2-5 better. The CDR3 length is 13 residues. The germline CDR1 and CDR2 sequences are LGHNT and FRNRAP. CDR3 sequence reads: CASGADIRETQYF. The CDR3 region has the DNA TGTGCTAGTGGTGCCGACATCAGGGAGACCCAGTACTTC.

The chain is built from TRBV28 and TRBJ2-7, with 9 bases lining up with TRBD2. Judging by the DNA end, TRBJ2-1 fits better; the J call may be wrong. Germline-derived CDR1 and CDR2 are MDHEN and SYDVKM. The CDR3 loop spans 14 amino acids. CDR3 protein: CASSLSLAGAEQFF. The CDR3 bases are TGTGCCAGCAGTTTATCGTTAGCGGGGGCCGAGCAGTTCTTC.

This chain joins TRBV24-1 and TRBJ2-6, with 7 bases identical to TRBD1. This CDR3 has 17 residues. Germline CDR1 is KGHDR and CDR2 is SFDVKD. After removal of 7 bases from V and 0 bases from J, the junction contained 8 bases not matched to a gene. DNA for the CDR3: TGTGCCACCAGCAGGCCGGCAGGGGGCTCTGGGGCCAACGTCCTGACTTTC. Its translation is CATSRPAGGSGANVLTF.

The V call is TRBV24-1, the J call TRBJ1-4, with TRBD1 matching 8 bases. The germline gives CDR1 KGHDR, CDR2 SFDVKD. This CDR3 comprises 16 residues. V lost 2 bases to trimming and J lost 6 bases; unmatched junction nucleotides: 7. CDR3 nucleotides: TGTGCCACCAGTGATTCCAGGGGGCCGGAGGATGAAAAACTGTTTTTT. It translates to CATSDSRGPEDEKLFF.

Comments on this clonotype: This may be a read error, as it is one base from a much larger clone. The CDR3 is CASSPRLTSGQNNEQLF. The CDR3 DNA follows: TGTGCCAGCTCACCACGCCTCACTAGCGGGCAAAACAATGAGCAGTTATTC. The genes are TRBV18 and TRBJ2-5, with 9 bases that match TRBD2. Germline CDR1 is KGHSH and CDR2 is LQKENI. The CDR3 is made up of 17 amino acids.

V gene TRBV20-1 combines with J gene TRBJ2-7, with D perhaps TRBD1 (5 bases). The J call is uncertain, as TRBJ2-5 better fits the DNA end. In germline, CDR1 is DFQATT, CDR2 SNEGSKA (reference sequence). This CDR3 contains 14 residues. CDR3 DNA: TGCAGTGCTAGGCACCCCGGACAAAAAGAGACCCAGTACTTC. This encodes CSARHPGQKETQYF.

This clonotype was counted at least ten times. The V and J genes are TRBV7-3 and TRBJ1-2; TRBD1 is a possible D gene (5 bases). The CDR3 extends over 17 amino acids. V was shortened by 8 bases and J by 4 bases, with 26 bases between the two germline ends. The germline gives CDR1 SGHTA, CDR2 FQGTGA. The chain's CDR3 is CASFIDSSGTDAYGYTF. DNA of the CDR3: TGTGCCAGCTTTATCGATTCGTCCGGGACGGATGCCTATGGCTACACCTTC. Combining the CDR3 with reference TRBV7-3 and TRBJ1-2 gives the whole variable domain GAGVSQTPSNKVTEKGKYVELRCDPISGHTALYWYRQSLGQGPEFLIYFQGTGAADDSGLPNDRFFAVRPEGSVSTLKIQRTERGDSAVYLCASFIDSSGTDAYGYTFGSGTRLTVV.

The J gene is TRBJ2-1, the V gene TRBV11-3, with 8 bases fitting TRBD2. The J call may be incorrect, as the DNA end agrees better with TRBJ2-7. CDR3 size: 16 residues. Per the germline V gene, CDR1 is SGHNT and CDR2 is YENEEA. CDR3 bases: TGTGCCAGCAGCTACATTAGCAGCGGGAGAAACGATGAGCAGTACTTC. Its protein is CASSYISSGRNDEQYF.

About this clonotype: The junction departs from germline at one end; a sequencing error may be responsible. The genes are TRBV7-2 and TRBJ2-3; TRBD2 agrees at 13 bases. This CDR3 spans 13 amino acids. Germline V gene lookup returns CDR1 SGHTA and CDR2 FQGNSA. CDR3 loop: CASSLATSGGSYF. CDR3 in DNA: TGTGCCAGCAGCCTAGCGACTAGCGGGGGGTCGTATTTT.

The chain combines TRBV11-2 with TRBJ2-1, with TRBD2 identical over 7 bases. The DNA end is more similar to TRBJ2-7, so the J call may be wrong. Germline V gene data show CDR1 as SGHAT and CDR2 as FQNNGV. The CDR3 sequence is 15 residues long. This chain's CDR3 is CASSYTSGTYNEQYF. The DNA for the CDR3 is TGTGCCAGCAGCTACACAAGCGGGACCTACAATGAGCAGTACTTC.

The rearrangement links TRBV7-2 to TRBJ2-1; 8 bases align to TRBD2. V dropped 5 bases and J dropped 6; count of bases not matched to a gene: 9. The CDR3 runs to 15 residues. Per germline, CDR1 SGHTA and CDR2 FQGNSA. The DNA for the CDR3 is TGTGCCAGCAGCCTGGAGGGACTAGGAGTCAATGAGCAGTTCTTC. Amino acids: CASSLEGLGVNEQFF.

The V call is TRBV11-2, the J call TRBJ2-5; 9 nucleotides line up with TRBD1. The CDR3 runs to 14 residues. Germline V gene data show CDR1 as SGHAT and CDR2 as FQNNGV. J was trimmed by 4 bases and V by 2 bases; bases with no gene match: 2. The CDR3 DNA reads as TGTGCCAGCAGCTTAACAGGGGGCGGAGAGACCCAGTACTTC. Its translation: CASSLTGGGETQYF.

The CDR3 sequence: CASRSQREGQDNEQYF. The CDR3 DNA reads TGTGCCAGCAGGAGCCAGCGGGAGGGCCAAGACAATGAGCAGTACTTC. This chain connects TRBV7-8 to TRBJ2-7, with 10 nucleotides matching TRBD2. J gave up 7 bases and V 6 bases, and 15 bases lay outside the gene matches. The germline V gene has CDR1 SGHVS and CDR2 FQNEAQ. The CDR3 loop spans 16 amino acids. The variable domain in full, with the rest retrieved from reference TRBV7-8 and TRBJ2-7, is GAGVSQSPRYKVAKRGQDVALRCDPISGHVSLFWYQQALGQGPEFLTYFQNEAQLDKSGLPSDRFFAERPEGSVSTLKIQRTQQEDSAVYLCASRSQREGQDNEQYFGPGTRLTVT.